This passage covers 5 T cell receptor beta chains from one sample sequenced in a study of T cells after yellow fever vaccination. Via MiXCR, TCRdb re-called the 5' RACE reads, giving one row per CDR3 protein. Counted here are 300,000 or so distinct CDR3 sequences, over 10% occurring once; the ten biggest clones make up 0.5% to 0.6%. The sample consisted of CD4+ T cells sorted from PBMCs, taken 45 days after the yellow fever booster vaccination. These receptors came from a man aged 30 to 45 who received the YFV17D yellow fever vaccine.

This clonotype showed up just a few times. The chain links TRBV7-9 to TRBJ1-2; TRBD1 agrees at 7 bases. The CDR3 contains 16 residues. The germline CDR1 and CDR2 sequences are SEHNR and FQNEAQ (reference sequence). The V segment lost 3 bases and the J segment 4 bases; nucleotides outside the gene matches: 11. CDR3 nucleotides: TGTGCCAGCAGCTTCCTCGGACAGGACGCTGGCTATGGCTACACCTTC. Residues: CASSFLGQDAGYGYTF.

In this sample, this clonotype turned up a few times. This rearrangement joins TRBV15 to TRBJ2-1; tentatively, D is TRBD2 (5 bases). From germline, CDR1 is LNHNV and CDR2 YYDKDF (reference sequence). The CDR3 has 15 amino acids. V lost 1 base, J lost 9 bases, and 16 bases lay in between. The DNA for the CDR3 is TGTGCCACCAGCAGAGCCGGAGGTCTTATGGGTGAGCAGTTCTTC. Amino acid sequence: CATSRAGGLMGEQFF.

V and J are TRBV20-1 and TRBJ2-5; the match to TRBD2 covers 7 bases. Germline values: CDR1 DFQATT, CDR2 SNEGSKA (reference sequence). The CDR3 contains 14 residues. J lost 5 bases, V lost 6 bases, and 12 bases had no gene match. The DNA of the CDR3 is TGCAGTGCCGTAGGCGGGGGAGCAACTGAGACCCAGTACTTC. Translation: CSAVGGGATETQYF.

The V call is TRBV9, the J call TRBJ2-1; 11 bases are a match to TRBD2. V lost 3 bases to trimming and J lost 6 bases; unmatched junction nucleotides: 8. Germline lookup yields CDR1 SGDLS and CDR2 YYNGEE. The CDR3 runs 16 residues. DNA for the CDR3: TGTGCCAGCAGCGGGTTAGCGGGAGGGCCGATCAATGAGCAGTTCTTC. Its protein is CASSGLAGGPINEQFF.

This clonotype appeared a few times. The chain has TRBV4-3 and TRBJ2-3, with D possibly being TRBD2 (7 bases). The length of the CDR3 is 20 residues. Between the trimmed V and J ends, which lost 0 bases and 7 bases, there was a span of 29 bases. Germline CDR1 and CDR2: LGHNA and YSLEER. The CDR3 DNA follows: TGCGCCAGCAGCCAAGATCCCGCCCTAGCGGAGGGGGGTGGGAGTTATACGCAGTATTTT. This gives the protein CASSQDPALAEGGGSYTQYF.